This T cell receptor (beta chain) was observed in a study of CD8 T cells in ankylosing spondylitis. TCRdb re-derived calls from the 5' RACE reads in MiXCR, one entry per CDR3 protein. The sample lists hundreds of thousands of distinct CDR3 sequences; approximately 12% were seen once. CDR3 size: 13 residues. Trimming took 4 bases from V and 5 from J; bases not matched to a gene: 4. CDR1 and CDR2 from the germline V gene are SGHTA and FQGNSA. Study-level results: Typical of ankylosing spondylitis blood, it appeared, was a TCR beta motif of eight highly homologous variants.

A word on this clonotype: Its specificity is unknown.

The sequenced sample was blood, either unsorted or a sorted T cell fraction (not recorded which). The clonotype comes from a male donor with ankylosing spondylitis. The chain employs TRBV7-2 and TRBJ2-7; TRBD1 aligns across 8 bases. CDR3 protein: CASSYPGGDEQYF. The CDR3 DNA follows: TGTGCCAGCAGCTACCCAGGGGGCGACGAGCAGTACTTC.